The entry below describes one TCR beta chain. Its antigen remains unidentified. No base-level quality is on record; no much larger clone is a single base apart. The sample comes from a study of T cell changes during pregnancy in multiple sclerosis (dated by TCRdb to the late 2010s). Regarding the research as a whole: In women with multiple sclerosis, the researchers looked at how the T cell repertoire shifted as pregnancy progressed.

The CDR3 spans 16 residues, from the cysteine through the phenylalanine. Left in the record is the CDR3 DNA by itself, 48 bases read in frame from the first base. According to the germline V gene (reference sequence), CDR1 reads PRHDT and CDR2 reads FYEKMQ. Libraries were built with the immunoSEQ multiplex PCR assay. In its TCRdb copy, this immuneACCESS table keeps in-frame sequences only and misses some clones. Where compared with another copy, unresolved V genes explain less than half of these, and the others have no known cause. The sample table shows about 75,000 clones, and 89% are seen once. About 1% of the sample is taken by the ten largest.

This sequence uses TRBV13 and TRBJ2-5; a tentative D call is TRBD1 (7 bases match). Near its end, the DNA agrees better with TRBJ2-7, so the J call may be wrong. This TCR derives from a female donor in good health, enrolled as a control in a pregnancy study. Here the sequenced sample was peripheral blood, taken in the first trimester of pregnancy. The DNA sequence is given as TGTGCCAGCAGCTTAGCAGGGGGACTTCAAGGCTACGAGCAGTACTTC. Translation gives CASSLAGGLQGYEQYF.